The 30 T cell receptor beta chains listed next were all sequenced from one sample in a study of T cells in Graves' hyperthyroidism and ophthalmopathy. Authors of the study amplified TCR beta CDR3 regions from RNA transcripts. First-round RT-PCR of the TCR CDR3 relied on the HTBI primer set. TCRdb analysed the multiplex PCR reads with MiXCR anew, one entry per CDR3 protein. This sample has around 300,000 distinct CDR3 sequences, with roughly 13% found just once. Sequenced sample: blood. The source is a woman in her thirties with Graves' hyperthyroidism that later progressed to Graves' ophthalmopathy.

The V and J genes are TRBV20-1 and TRBJ1-2; weak D call: TRBD1 (5 bases). The V and J ends lost 5 bases and 6 bases respectively, with 19 bases between them. Per the germline V gene, CDR1 is DFQATT and CDR2 is SNEGSKA (reference sequence). CDR3 length: 14 amino acids. The CDR3 region is CSAVAPQGRDGYTF. The CDR3 DNA follows: TGCAGTGCTGTGGCCCCGCAGGGCCGGGATGGCTACACCTTC.

The chain links TRBV2 to TRBJ2-5; possibly TRBD2 for D (6 bases). CDR1 and CDR2 from the germline V gene are SNHLY and FYNNEI. CDR3 length: 14 residues. Deletions cut 9 bases from V and 9 bases from J, with 23 bases between. The CDR3, as DNA: TGTGCCAGGACTAAAAAGGGAGGAGCTGAGGCCCAGTACTTC. It codes for CARTKKGGAEAQYF.

This clonotype was seen ten or more times. The chain uses TRBV11-2 and TRBJ2-1, with a tentative D call TRBD2 (5 bases). CDR3 length: 18 residues. The V gene lost 1 base and the J gene lost 7 bases, with 23 bases spanning the gap. Germline V gene data show CDR1 as SGHAT and CDR2 as FQNNGV. Written as DNA, the CDR3 is TGTGCCAGCAGCTTAGTAGGTTTGGGCGGGTCGTCACAGAATGAGCAGTTCTTC. Its translation is CASSLVGLGGSSQNEQFF.

This clonotype was counted ten times or more. The chain joins TRBV7-2 to TRBJ2-1, with D perhaps TRBD2 (6 bases). V shed 2 bases and J shed 3 bases, with 14 bases lying between them. The CDR3 extends over 16 amino acids. Germline V lookup: CDR1 SGHTA, CDR2 FQGNSA. The CDR3 reads CASSLLGLGGYNEQFF. CDR3 bases: TGTGCCAGCAGCTTATTGGGGTTGGGGGGCTACAATGAGCAGTTCTTC.

This clonotype was picked up a small number of times. The chain employs TRBV6-1 and TRBJ2-7; either TRBD1 or TRBD2 may supply D (6 bases each). V lost 6 bases, J lost 0 bases, and 18 bases lay in between. Germline V gene data show CDR1 as MNHNS and CDR2 as SASEGT. The CDR3 is 16 residues long. The CDR3 DNA reads TGTGCCAGCAGGGGGACACTTCGGAGGGCCTCCTACGAGCAGTACTTC. It is translated as CASRGTLRRASYEQYF.

This clonotype was counted only a few times. J is TRBJ2-6 and V is TRBV6-2 or TRBV6-3; 7 nucleotides align to TRBD1. Germline loops: CDR1 MNHEY, CDR2 SVGEGT. This CDR3 region has 16 residues. Germline trimming cut 5 bases from V and 4 bases from J; bases unmatched to any gene: 8. CDR3 coding DNA: TGTGCCAGCAGTGTCCCGACAGGGACCGGGGCCAACGTCCTGACTTTC. Translated, it gives CASSVPTGTGANVLTF.

CDR3 region: CASSSRGAYEQYF. In nucleotides, the CDR3 is TGTGCCAGCAGTTCTCGGGGGGCCTACGAGCAGTACTTC. The chain joins TRBV11-2 to TRBJ2-7; 7 positions match TRBD2. This CDR3 spans 13 amino acids. Germline CDR1 reads SGHAT; CDR2 reads FQNNGV. The V segment lost 6 bases and the J segment 2 bases; nucleotides outside the gene matches: 4.

This clonotype was observed many times. V is TRBV28 and J is TRBJ2-1; 10 nucleotides line up with TRBD2. Losses at the gene ends were 6 bases for V and 3 bases for J; bases not matched to a gene: 5. The germline V gene encodes CDR1 MDHEN and CDR2 SYDVKM. The CDR3 sequence is 15 residues long. This CDR3 reads CASSFGLAVYNEQFF. The CDR3 nucleotides are TGTGCCAGCAGCTTCGGACTAGCGGTCTACAATGAGCAGTTCTTC.

This clonotype was seen repeatedly, ten times or more. The chain links TRBV18 to TRBJ2-6; D is unresolved. The CDR3 length is 14 residues. Germline CDR1 KGHSH, CDR2 LQKENI. The V and J ends lost 3 bases and 2 bases respectively, with 5 bases between them. The CDR3 nucleotides are TGTGCCAGCTCACCCGCCCCTGGGGCCAACGTCCTGACTTTC. It translates to CASSPAPGANVLTF.

This clonotype showed up just a few times. This chain connects TRBV29-1 to TRBJ2-3; D possibly corresponds to TRBD2 (6 bases). Looked up from germline, CDR1 is SQVTM and CDR2 is ANQGSEA. This CDR3 is 19 amino acids long. V was shortened by 0 bases and J by 0 bases, with 22 bases between the two germline ends. Here the CDR3 DNA reads TGCAGCGTTGAAGATCCCCCCTTCCATGGCGGGACTAGCACAGATACGCAGTATTTT. It specifies CSVEDPPFHGGTSTDTQYF.

This clonotype was observed many times. The V call is TRBV18, the J call TRBJ1-5; TRBD1 matches at 9 bases. CDR1 is KGHSH, CDR2 LQKENI, per germline. There are 15 residues in the CDR3. V lost 4 bases, J lost 0 bases, and 1 base stayed unmatched. CDR3 in amino acids: CASSRQGVSNQPQHF. The CDR3 DNA reads TGTGCCAGCTCACGACAGGGGGTTAGCAATCAGCCCCAGCATTTT.

In its sample, this clonotype was seen many times. V usage is TRBV4-3 and J usage is TRBJ2-5; TRBD2 is a possible D gene (5 bases). Germline CDR1 LGHNA, CDR2 YSLEER. The CDR3 covers 13 residues. The V end lost 4 bases, the J end lost 5 bases, and 11 bases lay between the germline ends. The CDR3 sequence is CASSLQREETQYF. The CDR3 DNA sequence: TGCGCCAGCAGCCTCCAAAGGGAGGAGACCCAGTACTTC.

This clonotype was counted many times. V and J are TRBV3-1 and TRBJ2-1; possibly TRBD2 for D (6 bases). V was pared by 1 base and J by 7 bases, with 17 bases between. Germline V gene sequence: CDR1 LGHDT, CDR2 YNNKEL (reference sequence). This CDR3 has 16 amino acids. As DNA, the CDR3 is TGTGCCAGCAGCCAAGGACTCGCTAGCGTCTTTAATGAGCAGTTCTTC. Encoded protein: CASSQGLASVFNEQFF.

This clonotype was counted at least ten times. The rearrangement links TRBV27 to TRBJ2-3, with D possibly being TRBD2 (5 bases). Between the trimmed V and J ends, which lost 7 bases and 1 base, there was a span of 9 bases. CDR1 MNHEY and CDR2 SMNVEV come from the germline V gene (reference sequence). This CDR3 region has 13 residues. The CDR3 DNA reads TGTGCCAGCATCGACGGGGGCACAGATACGCAGTATTTT. It codes for CASIDGGTDTQYF.

Note on this clonotype: One base away lies a much larger clone, so this may be a sequencing read error. The chain links TRBV29-1 to TRBJ2-2; D could derive from TRBD1 or TRBD2 (5 bases each). The CDR3 spans 12 residues. CDR1 and CDR2 from the germline V gene are SQVTM and ANQGSEA. Trimming cost V 7 bases and J 7 bases, with 13 bases left between them. The CDR3 is CSGGRGGGELFF. DNA of the CDR3: TGCAGCGGGGGACGGGGTGGCGGGGAGCTGTTTTTT.

V usage is TRBV14 and J usage is TRBJ2-2; D not certain. This CDR3 has 12 amino acids. V was clipped by 2 bases and J by 9 bases, with 7 bases between them. Per germline, CDR1 SGHDN and CDR2 FVKESK. For the CDR3, the DNA is TGTGCCAGCAGCCAACTTGGGAGGGAGCTGTTTTTT. Translated: CASSQLGRELFF.

This clonotype came up many times. The V gene is TRBV30, the J gene TRBJ1-6; D not certain. From germline, CDR1 is GTSNPN and CDR2 SVGIG (reference sequence). The CDR3 totals 12 residues. V was cut by 7 bases and J by 5 bases, with 9 bases left in between. The chain's CDR3 is CASGRDNSPLHF. The CDR3 DNA follows: TGTGCCTCCGGACGGGATAATTCACCCCTCCACTTT.

This clonotype was seen ten or more times. The rearrangement uses TRBV7-9 and TRBJ2-3, with 10 bases that match TRBD2. The germline V gene has CDR1 SEHNR and CDR2 FQNEAQ (reference sequence). CDR3 length: 17 amino acids. V shed 5 bases and J 5 bases; nucleotides not matched to a gene: 13. CDR3 residues: CASSEIAGGVPLDTQYF. CDR3 coding DNA: TGTGCCAGCAGCGAAATAGCGGGAGGTGTCCCCCTAGATACGCAGTATTTT.

This clonotype has ten or more counts. The genes are TRBV27 and TRBJ1-2; no firm D call. V gave up 4 bases and J gave up 8 bases, with 17 bases separating them. In germline, CDR1 is MNHEY, CDR2 SMNVEV (reference sequence). CDR3 length: 14 amino acids. The CDR3 is CASSSFVEGRGYTF. For the CDR3, the DNA is TGTGCCAGCAGTTCATTTGTAGAGGGTCGGGGCTACACCTTC.

The chain uses TRBV6-1 and TRBJ2-1, with D perhaps TRBD1 or TRBD2 (7 bases each). The CDR3 contains 15 residues. With 6 bases removed from V and 9 bases from J, the gap between germline ends came to 21 bases. CDR1 and CDR2 from the germline V gene are MNHNS and SASEGT. The CDR3 region has the DNA TGTGCCAGCAGACAAGGCGGGGGACAGCGACTTGAGCAGTTCTTC. Its translation is CASRQGGGQRLEQFF.

This clonotype has ten or more counts. CDR3 sequence reads: CSGKRGSNNEQFF. The CDR3 DNA is TGCAGCGGGAAGCGGGGGAGTAACAATGAGCAGTTCTTC. V is TRBV29-1 and J is TRBJ2-1, with TRBD2 matching 8 bases. The CDR3 totals 13 residues. Trimming took 7 bases from V and 5 from J; bases not matched to a gene: 7. Per germline, CDR1 SQVTM and CDR2 ANQGSEA.

The sample holds many counts of this clonotype. The CDR3 coding sequence is TGCAGTGCTAGACGGAGCTCCTACGAGCAGTACTTC. It yields the protein CSARRSSYEQYF. J is TRBJ2-7 and V is TRBV20-1; D unresolved. From germline, CDR1 is DFQATT and CDR2 SNEGSKA (reference sequence). The CDR3 consists of 12 residues. V was clipped by 2 bases and J by 0 bases, with 5 bases between them.

This clonotype was observed many times. The chain carries TRBV27 and TRBJ2-2; D is uncertain. This CDR3 region has 15 residues. The germline V gene has CDR1 MNHEY and CDR2 SMNVEV (reference sequence). Trimming shortened V by 6 bases and J by 4 bases, and 15 bases separated the two germline ends. CDR3 nucleotides: TGTGCCAGCAGCCCTTGGGCACTGGGCACCGGGGAGCTGTTTTTT. Translated: CASSPWALGTGELFF.

In this sample, this clonotype turned up many times. CDR3 region: CATSVGGSEAFF. CDR3 sequence (DNA): TGTGCCACCAGTGTCGGGGGCTCTGAAGCTTTCTTT. This rearrangement joins TRBV24-1 to TRBJ1-1; a weak D match, TRBD1 (6 bases). The CDR3 has 12 amino acids. The V gene's germline CDR1 is KGHDR and CDR2 SFDVKD. Trimming took off 5 bases at V and 6 bases at J, with 9 bases between the two ends.

CDR3: CASSELGRRNEQYF. CDR3 in DNA: TGTGCCAGCAGTGAACTGGGGCGTCGTAACGAGCAGTACTTC. The chain carries TRBV25-1 and TRBJ2-7; D may be TRBD1 (5 bases). V was shortened by 2 bases and J by 5 bases, with 13 bases between the two germline ends. Germline CDR1 is MGHDK and CDR2 is SYGVNS. This CDR3 is built from 14 residues.

The chain links TRBV6-2 or TRBV6-3 to TRBJ2-1; D is undetermined. The germline CDR1 and CDR2 sequences are MNHEY and SVGEGT. This CDR3 contains 15 residues. Trimming cost V 6 bases and J 5 bases, with 17 bases left between them. Here the CDR3 DNA reads TGTGCCAGCAGCCGACCGGTCGAGGCGCACAATGAGCAGTTCTTC. Residues: CASSRPVEAHNEQFF.

The genes are TRBV6-4 and TRBJ2-2; the D gene is possibly TRBD1 (6 bases). Germline V gene lookup returns CDR1 MRHNA and CDR2 SNTAGT. CDR3 length equals 15 residues. V was shortened by 4 bases and J by 2 bases, with 11 bases between the two germline ends. The CDR3 here is CASSAGAANTGELFF. For the CDR3, the DNA is TGTGCCAGCAGTGCAGGGGCCGCTAACACCGGGGAGCTGTTTTTT.

This clonotype was observed a handful of times. A much bigger clone sits one base away, suggesting this may be a read error. The gene calls are TRBV6-2 or TRBV6-3 and TRBJ2-1; 12 bases are a match to TRBD2. The CDR3 spans 16 residues. Germline lookup yields CDR1 MNHEY and CDR2 SVGEGT. CDR3 loop: CASSQGLAGIYNEQLF. The CDR3 DNA is TGTGCCAGCAGTCAAGGACTAGCGGGAATATACAATGAGCAGCTCTTC.

Ten or more counts support this clonotype. The rearrangement uses TRBV7-2 and TRBJ2-7; no firm D call. Looked up from germline, CDR1 is SGHTA and CDR2 is FQGNSA. The germline V and J ends were trimmed by 5 bases and 0 bases, with 17 bases remaining between them. This CDR3 has 16 residues. The CDR3 nucleotides read TGTGCCAGCAGCCCTTTCCACCGGAGTCGCTCCTACGAGCAGTACTTC. Translated, it gives CASSPFHRSRSYEQYF.

A few counts support this clonotype. This chain joins TRBV19 and TRBJ2-1; 10 nucleotides line up with TRBD2. Germline V CDR1 and CDR2: LNHDA, SQIVND (reference sequence). The CDR3 has 15 amino acids. Trimming removed 3 bases from V and 7 bases from J; junction bases left unmatched: 6. Written as DNA, the CDR3 is TGTGCCAGTAGTATGCAGCGGGAGGGCCGTAATGAGCAGTTCTTC. Protein: CASSMQREGRNEQFF.